This entry lists 8 T cell receptor beta chains sequenced from one sample in a study of OX40 agonist ivuxolimab in advanced cancers. Repertoires were generated with immunoSEQ multiplex PCR, while TCRdb's copy carries only in-frame clones and drops some. The table has about 100,000 clones, about 87% seen once; the top ten hold 1.5% to 2%. The material was CD4+ or CD8+ T cells sorted from blood, obtained in a trial of the OX40 agonist ivuxolimab. These TCRs come from an adult with an advanced solid tumor such as melanoma, head and neck, liver or kidney cancer.

The chain is built from TRBV12-2 and TRBJ2-7; the table calls TRBD2, which could not be checked here. TRBV12-2 is termed a pseudogene. CDR3 size: 17 residues. The CDR3 nucleotides read TGTGCAAGTCGCTTAGGGACTAGCGGGAGGGGGACCTACGAGCAGTACTTC. The encoded protein is CASRLGTSGRGTYEQYF.

Only one count was recorded for this clone. This sequence joins TRBV11-1 and TRBJ2-3, with D unresolved. From germline, CDR1 is SGHAT and CDR2 FQDESV (reference sequence). The CDR3 runs to 11 residues. V was cut by 1 base and J by 8 bases, with 4 bases left in between. CDR3 region: CASSLDSTQYF. The CDR3 nucleotides read TGTGCCAGCAGCTTAGATAGTACGCAGTATTTT.

The CDR3 loop is CASGPGFTDTQYF. CDR3 in DNA: TGTGCCAGCGGGCCAGGCTTCACAGATACGCAGTATTTT. The chain carries TRBV18 and TRBJ2-3, with D uncertain. This CDR3 has 13 residues. Trimming took 8 bases from V and 2 from J, leaving 11 bases between them. Germline CDR1 and CDR2: KGHSH and LQKENI.

The chain couples TRBV5-8 to TRBJ2-5, with D unclear. From germline, CDR1 is SGHTS and CDR2 YDEGEE. Trimming took 2 bases from V and 7 from J, leaving 9 bases between them. This CDR3 has 12 amino acids. CDR3 residues: CASSLGRRTQYF. CDR3 sequence (DNA): TGTGCCAGCAGCTTAGGGCGCCGGACCCAGTACTTC.

CDR3 sequence: CASRADRGPSYGYTF. The CDR3 DNA follows: TGCGCCAGCAGGGCGGACAGGGGGCCTTCGTATGGCTACACCTTC. The V gene is TRBV5-1, the J gene TRBJ1-2; 11 nucleotides line up with TRBD1. CDR1 and CDR2 from the germline V gene are SGHRS and YFSETQ. This CDR3 has 15 amino acids. V was clipped by 5 bases and J by 5 bases; unmatched bases: 8.

J is TRBJ2-7 and V is TRBV18, with TRBD1 matching 7 bases. Germline V CDR1 and CDR2: KGHSH, LQKENI. V was pared by 3 bases and J by 1 base, with 6 bases of the junction left unmatched. This CDR3 contains 15 residues. In DNA form, the CDR3 reads TGTGCCAGCTCACCCTCCGACAGGGCATCCTACGAGCAGTACTTC. This translates into CASSPSDRASYEQYF.

This chain joins TRBV5-1 and TRBJ2-7; 8 bases are shared with TRBD1. Unmatched junction bases numbered 6, after V lost 5 bases and J lost 2 bases. The CDR3 is 14 amino acids. Germline-derived CDR1 and CDR2 are SGHRS and YFSETQ. For the CDR3, the DNA is TGCGCCAGCAGTCATTCGGGACAGGCCTACGAGCAGTACTTC. This codes for CASSHSGQAYEQYF.

V gene TRBV5-1 combines with J gene TRBJ2-7; maybe TRBD2 (5 bases). Per the germline V gene, CDR1 is SGHRS and CDR2 is YFSETQ. Deletions cut 5 bases from V and 0 bases from J, with 15 bases between. This CDR3 region has 15 residues. CDR3 loop: CASRDGLRSSYEQYF. Here the CDR3 DNA reads TGCGCCAGCAGGGACGGACTGCGGAGCTCCTACGAGCAGTACTTC.